The clone carrying this TCR beta chain was counted at least ten times. Its target is not known. The CDR3 runs to 16 residues. The ends lost 0 bases at V and 0 bases at J; junction bases unmatched: 2. CDR1 and CDR2 from the germline V gene are SGHTA and FQGNSA. TCRdb analysed the reads with MiXCR anew, one entry per CDR3 protein. The sample yields tens of thousands of distinct CDR3 sequences, approximately 3.6% seen once. This record comes from a study of T cell repertoires in cytomegalovirus infection. Across the whole study: Indications of both CMV infection and matching HLA type were provided by public TCR beta signatures.

Study-level findings and limits: Cumulative frequency (of public TCR beta family members) identified carriers of CMV plus the relevant HLA. Dominating the ex vivo response were HLA-C-restricted CMV-specific TCR beta clonotypes.

The sequence derives from a human donor in good health (CMV status not recorded). Some clones in this sample may be carry-over from other donors' samples. Sequencing used PBMCs. The chain employs TRBV7-2 and TRBJ2-1; 7 nucleotides match TRBD2. CDR3 amino acids: CASSLAPGGSYNEQFF. The CDR3 coding sequence is TGTGCCAGCAGCTTAGCGCCGGGAGGCTCCTACAATGAGCAGTTCTTC.